This T cell receptor beta chain derives from a study of T-cell reconstitution after alpha-beta-depleted transplantation in children. This clonotype turned up a few times. As yet, its antigen is unknown. CDR3 length: 16 residues. Trimming left V 4 bases short and J 4 bases short, with 18 bases between. In germline, CDR1 is SGHTA, CDR2 FQGNSA. The study, taken as a whole, reports: Hyperexpanded clones declined; after one year, newly produced T cells mostly supplied diversity.

The library targeted TCRbeta and was prepared with unique molecular identifiers. Each CDR3 protein is one row after TCRdb ran MiXCR on the PCR reads. The table lists tens of thousands of distinct CDR3 sequences, around 50% of them singletons. J is TRBJ2-3 and V is TRBV7-2; D is unresolved. This TCR derives from a boy younger than two with SCID, due to receive a stem cell transplant. Sequenced material: peripheral blood, taken before TCRalphabeta/CD19-depleted stem cell transplant. The CDR3 DNA sequence: TGTGCCAGCAGCTACATGACGGCCTCGGGCGCAGATACGCAGTATTTT. Translation gives CASSYMTASGADTQYF.